This T cell receptor beta chain is drawn from a study of neurological immune-mediated disorders. Study-level points and caveats: The level of TCR clonal expansion was highest in patients with HTLV-1-associated myelopathy and lowest in multiple sclerosis, where it fell below the level seen in healthy controls.

Healthy controls consisted of blood bank volunteers in Maryland, USA. Unsorted libraries were generated from 2 million PBMCs. These cells had been stored in RNAlater at -80 C. Synthesis of cDNA was performed by 5'RACE using 10-nucleotide random UMIs. One entry per CDR3 protein results from TCRdb running MiXCR on the 5' RACE reads. The sample records 25,000 to 35,000 distinct CDR3 sequences, more than 14% being singletons. This clonotype appeared many times. Its cognate antigen is unknown. V trimming: 4 bases; J trimming: 3 bases; junction bases outside the gene matches: 9. This CDR3 contains 15 residues. Germline V gene data show CDR1 as SGHKS and CDR2 as YYEKEE (reference sequence).

This clonotype was obtained from a man in his 70s in good health. The genes are TRBV5-5 and TRBJ1-2, with TRBD1 identical over 7 bases. Sequencing was carried out using PBMCs. The CDR3 nucleotides are TGTGCCAGCAGCCTAACAGGGGCCGAGGACTATGGCTACACCTTC. It is translated as CASSLTGAEDYGYTF.